This passage covers 10 T cell receptor beta chains from one sample sequenced in a study of blood T cell repertoires in COVID-19. Repertoires were generated with immunoSEQ multiplex PCR, while TCRdb's copy carries only in-frame clones and drops some. The table includes 80,000 to 100,000 clones, around 85% detected once. The source material was peripheral blood. Receptor source: a man between 60 and 70 years old with acute or convalescent COVID-19.

The chain couples TRBV4-2 to TRBJ1-2; 8 nucleotides agree with TRBD1. Per the germline V gene, CDR1 is LGHNA and CDR2 is YNFKEQ. J gave up 6 bases and V 3 bases, and 3 bases lay outside the gene matches. This CDR3 comprises 13 residues. The CDR3 reads CASSQGQAHGYTF. The CDR3 DNA reads as TGTGCCAGCAGCCAGGGACAGGCCCATGGCTACACCTTC.

The J gene is TRBJ2-3, the V gene TRBV19; D not certain. Between the trimmed V and J ends, which lost 5 bases and 1 base, there was a span of 7 bases. This CDR3 is built from 13 residues. CDR1 and CDR2 from the germline V gene are LNHDA and SQIVND (reference sequence). This chain's CDR3 is CASSVTGTDTQYF. The CDR3 bases are TGTGCCAGTAGTGTAACAGGCACAGATACGCAGTATTTT.

This rearrangement joins TRBV7-3 to TRBJ2-2; D is perhaps TRBD2 (6 bases). V lost 0 bases to trimming and J lost 9 bases, with 14 bases between them. The V gene's germline CDR1 is SGHTA and CDR2 FQGTGA. The CDR3 has 15 residues. Here the CDR3 reads CASSLTGGGSRELFF. The CDR3 DNA reads TGTGCCAGCAGCTTAACGGGTGGGGGGAGCCGGGAGCTGTTTTTT.

The V and J genes are TRBV27 and TRBJ2-5, with D perhaps TRBD2 (5 bases). The length of the CDR3 is 14 residues. Germline CDR1 reads MNHEY; CDR2 reads SMNVEV (reference sequence). V lost 2 bases, J lost 0 bases, and 7 bases lay in between. The CDR3 DNA is TGTGCCAGCAGTTTACGGGGATACCAAGAGACCCAGTACTTC. This codes for CASSLRGYQETQYF.

J is TRBJ1-1 and V is TRBV24-1; TRBD1 aligns across 8 bases. The germline gives CDR1 KGHDR, CDR2 SFDVKD. There are 17 residues in the CDR3. V lost 3 bases, J lost 7 bases, and 15 bases stayed unmatched. The CDR3 here is CATSDTKIDRGAIEAFF. In DNA form, the CDR3 reads TGTGCCACCAGTGATACAAAAATAGACAGGGGCGCAATTGAAGCTTTCTTT.

This clone was recorded a few times. V and J are TRBV11-3 and TRBJ1-3, with D perhaps TRBD1 (5 bases). The V end lost 2 bases, the J end lost 1 base, and 21 bases lay between the germline ends. Germline V gene sequence: CDR1 SGHNT, CDR2 YENEEA. The CDR3 covers 19 residues. CDR3 residues: CASSLSFGRQGSSGNTIYF. For the CDR3, the DNA is TGTGCCAGCAGCTTAAGCTTTGGCCGGCAGGGATCGTCTGGAAACACCATATATTTT.

The J gene is TRBJ2-1, the V gene TRBV4-2, with a tentative D call TRBD2 (6 bases). V lost 1 base and J lost 5, with 12 bases in between. CDR1 LGHNA and CDR2 YNFKEQ come from the germline V gene. The CDR3 is 15 amino acids. The DNA for the CDR3 is TGTGCCAGCAGCCAAGTTGGGGACTTAGACAATGAGCAGTTCTTC. Translation gives CASSQVGDLDNEQFF.

The chain has TRBV19 and TRBJ1-6; D not resolved. Trimming removed 3 bases at V and 2 bases at J, with 8 bases between. Germline V gene lookup returns CDR1 LNHDA and CDR2 SQIVND (reference sequence). The CDR3 runs 15 residues. CDR3 amino acids: CASSMELAYNSPLHF. CDR3 DNA sequence: TGTGCCAGTAGTATGGAGCTTGCCTATAATTCACCCCTCCACTTT. Full variable domain (rest looked up from reference TRBV19 and TRBJ1-6): DGGITQSPKYLFRKEGQNVTLSCEQNLNHDAMYWYRQDPGQGLRLIYYSQIVNDFQKGDIAEGYSVSREKKESFPLTVTSAQKNPTAFYLCASSMELAYNSPLHFGNGTRLTVT.

The chain employs TRBV28 and TRBJ1-4; 7 bases fit TRBD1. After removal of 1 base from V and 6 bases from J, the junction contained 11 bases not matched to a gene. This CDR3 region has 17 residues. CDR1 MDHEN and CDR2 SYDVKM come from the germline V gene. Here the CDR3 DNA reads TGTGCCAGCAGTTTATCCCCCCGGGACAGAACAGATGAAAAACTGTTTTTT. This sequence encodes CASSLSPRDRTDEKLFF.

V and J are TRBV7-9 and TRBJ1-5, with D possibly TRBD1 on 6 matching bases. Looked up from germline, CDR1 is SEHNR and CDR2 is FQNEAQ (reference sequence). This CDR3 comprises 12 residues. The V end was cut by 5 bases, the J end by 12 bases, with 14 bases between. CDR3 in amino acids: CASSPGAEGQHF. The CDR3 DNA reads as TGTGCCAGCAGCCCAGGGGCCGAGGGCCAGCATTTT.